A selection of T cell receptor beta chains follows, all from one sample in a study of control samples from healthy donors and cancer patients. Data came from immunoSEQ multiplex PCR; TCRdb stores just in-frame clones and leaves some out. The sample lists around 180,000 clones, 88% seen once, with about 5.3% in the top ten. The sample consisted of blood. The receptors here all came from a woman in her thirties in good health. The CDR3 runs from the conserved cysteine through the conserved F or W. A D gene is named only where the DNA matches it firmly. Rows may omit the clone size; those that give it use once, few, many or a size class.

TRBJ2-1,TRBV2,-,-,TGTGCCAGCAGAGAGGACAGTCTTAATGAGCAGTTCTTC,CASREDSLNEQFF
TRBJ2-3,TRBV18,-,-,TGTGCCAGCTCATCAAATAGCATCGCAGATACGCAGTATTTT,CASSSNSIADTQYF
TRBJ1-1,TRBV15,-,-,TGTGCCACCAGCAGAGTTTACCGGGGGCGGTTAAAGGACACTGAAGCTTTCTTT,CATSRVYRGRLKDTEAFF
TRBJ1-2,TRBV21-1,-,-,TGTGCCAGCACCTCCGAGTACACCTTC,CASTSEYTF
TRBJ2-2,TRBV5-1,TRBD2,once,TGCGCCAGCAGCGCGGAAAGGGGACTAGCGGGTTACGGCGGGGAGCTGTTTTTT,CASSAERGLAGYGGELFF
TRBJ2-6,TRBV7-9,-,-,TGTGCCAGCTTCATGGGGAACACTGGGGCCAACGTCCTGACTTTC,CASFMGNTGANVLTF
TRBJ2-2,TRBV29-1,-,-,TGCAGCGTTGCGGGCAGGGAAATCAGGGAGCTGTTTTTT,CSVAGREIRELFF
TRBJ2-1,TRBV12-5,TRBD2,-,TGTGCTAGTGGTAAAACTAGCGGGGTATACAATGAGCAGTTCTTC,CASGKTSGVYNEQFF
TRBJ2-2,TRBV5-6,TRBD1,-,TGTGCCAGCAGCTTGTACCTTAACGGGACAGGAATATACACCGGGGAGCTGTTTTTT,CASSLYLNGTGIYTGELFF
TRBJ1-3,TRBV28,-,-,TGTGCCAGCAGTTTGGTCCCTGGAAACACCATATATTTT,CASSLVPGNTIYF
TRBJ2-7,TRBV4-2,-,-,TGTGCCAGCAGGAACTTGCCCTCAGGCGAGCAGTACTTC,CASRNLPSGEQYF
TRBJ2-1,TRBV7-7,-,once,TGTGCTAGCAGCTTTTCCCCGGGAAATCATAATGAGCAGTTCTTC,CASSFSPGNHNEQFF
TRBJ2-3,TRBV5-1,-,-,TGCGCCAGCAGCTTGGCCCAGCCACCTAGCACAGATACGCAGTATTTT,CASSLAQPPSTDTQYF
TRBJ2-5,TRBV9,-,-,TGTGCCAGCAGCGTAGGTACAGGGCTTGAGACCCAGTACTTC,CASSVGTGLETQYF
TRBJ1-5,TRBV6-1,-,-,TGTGCCAGCAGTGAAGCTAGGGGCAGGGTCACCAATCAGCCCCAGCATTTT,CASSEARGRVTNQPQHF
TRBJ2-3,TRBV7-9,-,once,TGTGCCAGCAGCTTAATTCAGAGAATCACAGATACGCAGTATTTT,CASSLIQRITDTQYF